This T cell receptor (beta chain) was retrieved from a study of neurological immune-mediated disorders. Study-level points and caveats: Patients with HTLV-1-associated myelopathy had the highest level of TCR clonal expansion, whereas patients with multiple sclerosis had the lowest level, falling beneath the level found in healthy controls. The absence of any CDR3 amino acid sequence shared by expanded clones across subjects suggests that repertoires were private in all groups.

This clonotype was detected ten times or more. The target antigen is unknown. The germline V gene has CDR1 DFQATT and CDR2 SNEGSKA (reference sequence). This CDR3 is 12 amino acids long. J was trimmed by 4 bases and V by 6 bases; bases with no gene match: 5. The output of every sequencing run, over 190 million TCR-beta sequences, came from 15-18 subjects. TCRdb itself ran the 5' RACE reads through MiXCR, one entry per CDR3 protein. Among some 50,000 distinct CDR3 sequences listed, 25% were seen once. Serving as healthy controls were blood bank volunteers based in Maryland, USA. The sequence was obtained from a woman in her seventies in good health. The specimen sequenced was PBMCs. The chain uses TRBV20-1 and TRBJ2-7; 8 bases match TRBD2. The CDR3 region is CSAREDTYEQYF. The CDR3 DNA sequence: TGCAGTGCGCGGGAGGATACATACGAGCAGTACTTC.